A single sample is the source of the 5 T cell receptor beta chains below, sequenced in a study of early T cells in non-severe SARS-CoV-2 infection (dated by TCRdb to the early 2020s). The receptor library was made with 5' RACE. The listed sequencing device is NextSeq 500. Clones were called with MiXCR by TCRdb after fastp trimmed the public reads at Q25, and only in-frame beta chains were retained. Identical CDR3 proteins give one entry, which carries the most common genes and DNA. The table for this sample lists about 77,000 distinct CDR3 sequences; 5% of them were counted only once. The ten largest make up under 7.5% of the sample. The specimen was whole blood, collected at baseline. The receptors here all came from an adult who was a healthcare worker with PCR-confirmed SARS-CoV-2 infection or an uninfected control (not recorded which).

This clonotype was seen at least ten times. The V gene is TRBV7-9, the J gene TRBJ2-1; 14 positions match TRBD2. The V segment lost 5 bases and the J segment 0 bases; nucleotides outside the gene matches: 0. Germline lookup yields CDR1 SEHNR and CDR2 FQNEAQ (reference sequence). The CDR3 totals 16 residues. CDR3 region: CASSGLAGGSYNEQFF. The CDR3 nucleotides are TGTGCCAGCAGCGGACTAGCGGGAGGCTCCTACAATGAGCAGTTCTTC.

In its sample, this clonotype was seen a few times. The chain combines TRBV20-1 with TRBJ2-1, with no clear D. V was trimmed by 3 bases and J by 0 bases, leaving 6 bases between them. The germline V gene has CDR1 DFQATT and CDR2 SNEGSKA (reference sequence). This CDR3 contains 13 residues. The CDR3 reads CSASLYSYNEQFF. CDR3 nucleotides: TGCAGTGCTAGTCTGTACTCCTACAATGAGCAGTTCTTC.

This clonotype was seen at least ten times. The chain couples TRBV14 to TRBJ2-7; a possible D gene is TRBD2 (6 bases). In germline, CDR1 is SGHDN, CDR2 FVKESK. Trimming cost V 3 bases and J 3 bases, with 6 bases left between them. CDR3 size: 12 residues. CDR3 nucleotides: TGTGCCAGCAGCCAGGGAGGCTACGAGCAGTACTTC. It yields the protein CASSQGGYEQYF.

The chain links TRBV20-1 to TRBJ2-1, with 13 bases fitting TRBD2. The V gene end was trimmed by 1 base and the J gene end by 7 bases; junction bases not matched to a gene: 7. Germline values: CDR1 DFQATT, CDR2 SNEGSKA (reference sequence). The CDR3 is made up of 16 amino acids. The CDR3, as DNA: TGCAGTGCTAGAGGGACTAGCGGGAGAGGGTTAAATGAGCAGTTCTTC. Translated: CSARGTSGRGLNEQFF.

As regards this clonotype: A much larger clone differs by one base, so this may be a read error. CDR3 sequence reads: CASSHSRDRAGANILTF. CDR3 in DNA: TGTGCCAGCAGTCACAGCCGAGACAGGGCTGGGGCCAACATCCTGACTTTC. The chain couples TRBV6-5 to TRBJ2-6; TRBD1 matches 7 bases. From germline, CDR1 is MNHEY and CDR2 SVGAGI. The length of the CDR3 is 17 residues.